Sequencing of this TCR beta chain was carried out in a study of neurological immune-mediated disorders. About the research overall: 31 of 34 multiple sclerosis patients had relapsing-remitting disease; 3 had secondary progressive. Whole-study findings and limits: Grouping of repertoires by phylogeny put those of 18 of 34 multiple sclerosis patients into a single related-CDR3 cluster, a possible signature.

The sample's time point: longitudinal time-point 2. This clonotype was counted ten times or more. Its antigen is unidentified. The cDNA was generated by 5'RACE with 10-nucleotide random UMIs. TCRdb reprocessed the 5' RACE reads via MiXCR and lists one record per CDR3 protein. The sample yields 65,000 to 85,000 distinct CDR3 sequences, around 6% seen once. V lost 5 bases, J lost 8 bases, and 22 bases lay in between. Germline CDR1 is DFQATT and CDR2 is SNEGSKA (reference sequence). CDR3 length: 15 amino acids. This TCR was sampled from a woman aged 60-70 years with multiple sclerosis. The source material was PBMCs. The chain recombines TRBV20-1 with TRBJ2-1; a possible D gene is TRBD1 (6 bases). CDR3 residues: CSAQPGRGFSDEQFF. CDR3 DNA: TGCAGTGCTCAACCCGGCAGGGGTTTCAGCGATGAGCAGTTCTTC.